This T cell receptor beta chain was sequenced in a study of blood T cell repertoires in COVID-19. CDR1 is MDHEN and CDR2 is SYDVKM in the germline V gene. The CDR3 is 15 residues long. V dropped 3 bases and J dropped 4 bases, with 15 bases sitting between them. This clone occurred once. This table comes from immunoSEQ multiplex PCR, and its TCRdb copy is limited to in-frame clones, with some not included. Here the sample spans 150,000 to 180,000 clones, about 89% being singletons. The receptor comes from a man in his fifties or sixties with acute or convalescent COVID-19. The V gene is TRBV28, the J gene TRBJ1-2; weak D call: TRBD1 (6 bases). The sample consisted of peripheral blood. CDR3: CASSFGQPGLYGYTF. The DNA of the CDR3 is TGTGCCAGCAGTTTCGGACAGCCAGGGCTCTATGGCTACACCTTC.